A selection of T cell receptor beta chains follows, all from one sample in a study of siplizumab effects on memory and regulatory T cells. Libraries were prepared by immunoSEQ multiplex PCR; TCRdb keeps only in-frame clonotypes and omits some of them. In the table there are roughly 100,000 clones, just over 90% of which are singletons. The specimen was CD4+ T cells sorted from blood. The source of these receptors is a human donor in good health. The CDR3 runs from the conserved cysteine through the conserved F or W. Fields, in order: V gene, J gene, D gene, clone size, CDR3 protein, CDR3 DNA. The D gene is left open where the match is weak. Size values are once, few and many counts, or a class for expanded clones, and some rows have none.

TRBV9,TRBJ1-3,-,-,CASSVATSGGNTIYF,TGTGCCAGCAGCGTAGCTACGTCAGGAGGAAACACCATATATTTT
TRBV11-2,TRBJ2-3,-,-,CASRPTRTDTQYF,TGTGCCAGCAGACCAACTAGAACAGATACGCAGTATTTT
TRBV4-1,TRBJ1-4,-,-,CASSLWQGSEKLFF,TGCGCCAGCAGCCTCTGGCAGGGTAGTGAAAAACTGTTTTTT
TRBV2,TRBJ2-3,-,-,CASRLPRSASTDTQYF,TGTGCCAGCAGGCTCCCCCGGTCAGCTAGCACAGATACGCAGTATTTT
TRBV9,TRBJ1-4,TRBD1,-,CASSVGLLSRGGNEKLFF,TGTGCCAGCAGCGTAGGACTACTATCCAGGGGGGGGAATGAAAAACTGTTTTTT
TRBV6-1,TRBJ1-1,-,-,CASSEPRTEAFF,TGTGCCAGCAGTGAACCGAGGACTGAAGCTTTCTTT
TRBV27,TRBJ2-7,-,-,CASSFVRGMGEQYF,TGTGCCAGCAGTTTTGTAAGGGGAATGGGCGAGCAGTACTTC
TRBV18,TRBJ1-4,-,-,CASSAGTTNEKLFF,TGTGCCAGCTCAGCTGGTACAACTAATGAAAAACTGTTTTTT
TRBV7-2,TRBJ2-7,TRBD2,-,CASSPRGGSLEQYF,TGTGCCAGCAGCCCCCGGGGAGGGTCACTCGAGCAGTACTTC
TRBV9,TRBJ2-2,-,-,CASSVAIGPNTGELFF,TGTGCCAGCAGCGTAGCGATAGGACCGAACACCGGGGAGCTGTTTTTT
TRBV11-3,TRBJ2-1,TRBD2,-,CASSLGLANEQFF,TGTGCCAGCAGCCTCGGACTAGCTAATGAGCAGTTCTTC
TRBV27,TRBJ2-3,-,-,CASSPNPGKASTDTQYF,TGTGCCAGCAGTCCCAATCCGGGGAAGGCTAGCACAGATACGCAGTATTTT
TRBV23-1,TRBJ1-5,-,once,CASSQPDSYSNQPQHF,TGCGCCAGCAGTCAACCTGACAGCTATAGCAATCAGCCCCAGCATTTT
TRBV11-1,TRBJ1-4,-,-,CASSFPGGSPTNEKLFF,TGTGCCAGCAGCTTTCCTGGGGGCTCCCCAACTAATGAAAAACTGTTTTTT
TRBV7-2,TRBJ2-3,TRBD2,-,CASSLVRLAGLHNTQYF,TGTGCCAGCAGCTTAGTCCGCCTAGCGGGTCTACATAATACGCAGTATTTT
TRBV5-1,TRBJ2-2,-,-,CASSLEASSGELFF,TGCGCCAGCAGCTTGGAGGCTAGCTCCGGGGAGCTGTTTTTT
TRBV6-5,TRBJ2-7,-,-,CASSRQSSGEQYF,TGTGCCAGCAGCCGCCAGAGCAGCGGCGAGCAGTACTTC
TRBV30,TRBJ1-1,-,-,CAWNSLRGGTEAFF,TGTGCCTGGAACTCCTTGCGGGGTGGTACTGAAGCTTTCTTT
TRBV4-1,TRBJ2-1,TRBD2,-,CASSQERLADYNEQFF,TGCGCCAGCAGCCAAGAGCGGCTAGCGGACTACAATGAGCAGTTCTTC
TRBV5-6,TRBJ1-1,-,-,CASSQRGRDEAFF,TGTGCCAGCAGCCAACGGGGGAGGGATGAAGCTTTCTTT
TRBV4-1,TRBJ2-3,TRBD2,once,CASSQYPILAGAPTDTQYF,TGCGCCAGCAGCCAATACCCTATCTTAGCGGGGGCCCCCACAGATACGCAGTATTTT
TRBV4-3,TRBJ1-2,-,-,CASSQGKYGYTF,TGCGCCAGCAGCCAAGGGAAGTATGGCTACACCTTC
TRBV6-5,TRBJ1-1,TRBD1,-,CASSYSQGGGTEAFF,TGTGCCAGCAGTTACTCACAGGGGGGAGGCACTGAAGCTTTCTTT
TRBV30,TRBJ2-7,-,-,CAWSPRAAYEQYF,TGTGCCTGGAGTCCTAGGGCAGCCTACGAGCAGTACTTC
TRBV10-3,TRBJ2-3,TRBD2,-,CAIGEGGSADTQYF,TGTGCCATCGGGGAGGGAGGAAGCGCAGATACGCAGTATTTT
TRBV7-9,TRBJ1-4,TRBD1,-,CASSTRQGGDEKLFF,TGTGCCAGCAGCACCCGACAGGGGGGGGATGAAAAACTGTTTTTT
TRBV19,TRBJ1-1,-,-,CASSIRQVSEAFF,TGTGCCAGTAGTATCCGACAGGTGTCTGAAGCTTTCTTT
TRBV6-1,TRBJ2-1,-,-,CASSVVSGEQFF,TGTGCCAGCAGTGTAGTAAGCGGTGAGCAGTTCTTC
TRBV9,TRBJ2-3,-,-,CASSSSSPDTQYF,TGTGCCAGCAGCTCTAGCAGCCCAGATACGCAGTATTTT
TRBV11-3,TRBJ2-1,TRBD2,-,CASSFGLAGGNNEQFF,TGTGCCAGCAGCTTCGGACTAGCGGGAGGGAACAATGAGCAGTTCTTC
TRBV12-5,TRBJ1-1,-,-,CASGLKIASTPWVLNTEAFF,TGTGCTAGTGGACTTAAGATCGCGAGTACCCCCTGGGTATTGAACACTGAAGCTTTCTTT
TRBV14,TRBJ2-7,-,-,CASSRPGPAGEQYF,TGTGCCAGCAGCCGCCCGGGGCCTGCGGGCGAGCAGTACTTC
TRBV6-5,TRBJ1-2,-,-,CASSEPYGYTF,TGTGCCAGCAGTGAACCCTATGGCTACACCTTC
TRBV5-1,TRBJ1-1,-,-,CASSLGSLNTEAFF,TGCGCCAGCAGCTTGGGCAGCTTGAACACTGAAGCTTTCTTT
TRBV19,TRBJ1-1,-,-,CASSIDSDTEAFF,TGTGCCAGTAGTATAGATTCCGACACTGAAGCTTTCTTT
TRBV11-3,TRBJ2-3,TRBD1,once,CASSDHRGIPTRSTDTQYF,TGTGCCAGCAGCGATCACAGGGGGATACCTACTAGGAGCACAGATACGCAGTATTTT
TRBV15,TRBJ2-7,TRBD2,-,CATSRELAGDSYEQYF,TGTGCCACCAGCAGAGAACTAGCGGGAGACTCGTACGAGCAGTACTTC
TRBV4-1,TRBJ1-2,-,-,CASSQDGSLNYGYTF,TGCGCCAGCAGCCAAGATGGGAGCTTGAACTATGGCTACACCTTC
TRBV7-6,TRBJ1-2,TRBD1,-,CASSPDVRDRRYGYTF,TGTGCCAGCAGCCCAGATGTTCGGGACAGGAGGTATGGCTACACCTTC
TRBV4-1,TRBJ1-2,TRBD1,-,CASSHATGTEKTNYGYTF,TGCGCCAGCAGCCACGCAACGGGGACAGAAAAAACTAACTATGGCTACACCTTC